This T cell receptor (beta chain) was captured in a study of OX40 agonist ivuxolimab in advanced cancers. The study in broad terms: Ivuxolimab was an agonistic, fully human IgG2 monoclonal antibody directed against OX40 (CD134), a costimulatory receptor. Intravenous ivuxolimab was administered to patients every 2 weeks at six dose levels: 0.01, 0.1, 0.3, 1.5, 3 and 10 mg/kg. Of the 50 to 55 patients in dose escalation, 19 had hepatocellular carcinoma, about 15 had melanoma, 9 had renal cell carcinoma and 9 had head and neck cancer. A male proportion of about 79% and a mean age of about 60 years, ranging from about 23 to 90, were recorded for the dose-escalation cohort. Prior anti-PD-1, anti-PD-L1 or anti-CTLA-4 therapy was permitted, and about two fifths of dose-escalation patients had received checkpoint inhibitors. Partial responses were achieved by three dose-escalation patients, of whom one had hepatocellular carcinoma and two had cutaneous melanoma. The point of sequencing TCRbeta in the periphery was to test whether ivuxolimab changed TCR sequence diversity and drove clonal T-cell expansion. The monotherapy dose-escalation portion (N of about 50 patients) of the phase I ivuxolimab trial is reported in the paper. Overall study outcomes, separate from this receptor: Low levels of normalized T-cell clonal expansion were also seen in some patients who did not respond. Which antigens the clonally expanded peripheral T cells were specific for was not determined. After ivuxolimab, more expanded clones were found on average in CD8+ T cells than in CD4+ T cells. At doses from 0.1 to 3.0 mg/kg, clonal expansion was seen in both CD4+ and CD8+ blood T cells between baseline and week 6. In partial responders in the 0.1-3.0 mg/kg groups, normalized peripheral clonal expansion was found to be among the lowest, especially among CD8+ T cells.

The trial excluded patients who had a history of autoimmune disease or were on systemic immunosuppression. In every dose cohort, peripheral blood was drawn for TCR sequencing at baseline, cycle 4 day 1, and cycle 7 day 1. The samples were taken from a phase I, first-in-human, multicenter, open-label dose-escalation trial of ivuxolimab. The trial enrolled adults with locally advanced or metastatic head and neck squamous cell, hepatocellular, melanoma or renal cell carcinoma. CD4+ and CD8+ T cells were sorted separately from peripheral blood before TCR sequencing. CDR1 and CDR2 were assigned from the germline V gene as SQVTM and ANQGSEA. The trim is 6 bases for V and 0 bases for J, with a gap of 9 bases between the germline ends. The CDR3, cysteine through phenylalanine, is 12 amino acids long. Only CDR3 DNA remains: 36 bases, in frame from the first base. Genomic DNA was isolated from the sorted cells so that the TCRbeta CDR3 region could be sequenced. The immunoSEQ Assay was used to sequence the TCRbeta CDR3 regions. In TCRdb, the immuneACCESS table is reduced to in-frame sequences with V and J assigned. These tables do not hold every clone; where another copy was compared, an unresolved V gene accounts for under half, and the others remain unexplained. The sample table shows more than 35,000 clones, and over 80% are seen once. Roughly 7% of the sample comes from the top ten.

In regard to this clone: No cognate antigen has been identified for it. The input lacks base qualities; no much larger clone sits a single base away.

The sequence links TRBV29-1 to TRBJ2-7; the D gene identity is not certain. The specimen comprised CD4+ or CD8+ T cells sorted from blood, sampled in a trial of the OX40 agonist ivuxolimab. This receptor was taken from an adult with an advanced solid tumor such as melanoma, head and neck, liver or kidney cancer. The DNA sequence is as follows: TGCAGCGTCGCGATCCCCTCCTACGAGCAGTACTTC. It encodes CSVAIPSYEQYF.